The clone carrying this TCR beta chain showed up many times. The data originate from a study of Graves' ophthalmopathy and Graves' hyperthyroidism. This CDR3 comprises 15 residues. Trimming cost V 2 bases and J 2 bases, with 10 bases left between them. TCR beta CDR3 regions were amplified from RNA transcripts. HTBI primers were used in a first-round RT-PCR, which preceded a second-round multiplex PCR. Each CDR3 protein is one row after TCRdb ran MiXCR on the multiplex PCR reads. Among fewer than 350,000 distinct CDR3 sequences, under 20% were seen once, and the ten largest hold about 12%. The sequenced sample consisted of peripheral blood. The TCR originated in an adult man with Graves' ophthalmopathy. This rearrangement joins TRBV12-3 or TRBV12-4 to TRBJ1-5; a possible D gene is TRBD1 (5 bases). The CDR3: CASSLSQGGNQPQHF. CDR3 in DNA: TGTGCCAGCAGTTTAAGTCAGGGTGGCAATCAGCCCCAGCATTTT.